A selection of T cell receptor beta chains follows, all from one sample in a study of human T cells and chemical hapten exposure. In TCRdb, the RACE reads were re-called with MiXCR into one record per CDR3 protein. This table holds fewer than 400,000 distinct CDR3 sequences, roughly 6.9% found once. The sample was whole blood, taken in connection with sensitization to the hapten diphenylcyclopropenone (DPC). These receptors were collected from a woman under 30 with alopecia areata. Some clones in this sample may be carry-over from other donors' samples. The CDR3 runs from the conserved cysteine through the conserved F or W. The order of the fields is CDR3 DNA, CDR3 protein, CDR3 length, J gene, D gene, clone size, V gene. The D gene is left open where the match is weak. Clone size is not always given. Where it is, it says once, few, many or a class for expanded clones.

cdr3_nt: TGTGCCATCAGTGACTGGATAGGGATGGCCACTGAAGCTTTCTTT
cdr3_aa: CAISDWIGMATEAFF
cdr3_length: 15
j_call: TRBJ1-1
d_call: -
clone_size: many
v_call: TRBV10-3

cdr3_nt: TGTGCCAGCAGCCTGGACAGGTCGCCCCAGCATTTT
cdr3_aa: CASSLDRSPQHF
cdr3_length: 12
j_call: TRBJ1-5
d_call: TRBD1
clone_size: few
v_call: TRBV7-2

cdr3_nt: TGTGCCAGCAGCTTATCCCCAAATACAGATACGCAGTATTTT
cdr3_aa: CASSLSPNTDTQYF
cdr3_length: 14
j_call: TRBJ2-3
d_call: -
clone_size: few
v_call: TRBV7-9

cdr3_nt: TGTGCCATCAGCGCCGATCAAGAGACCCAGTACTTC
cdr3_aa: CAISADQETQYF
cdr3_length: 12
j_call: TRBJ2-5
d_call: -
clone_size: few
v_call: TRBV10-3

cdr3_nt: TGTGCCAGCAGCTTATATCGGGATGAAAAACTGTTTTTT
cdr3_aa: CASSLYRDEKLFF
cdr3_length: 13
j_call: TRBJ1-4
d_call: -
clone_size: -
v_call: TRBV7-9

cdr3_nt: TGTGCCAGCAGCTTGTATGAAGATGAAGCTTTCTTT
cdr3_aa: CASSLYEDEAFF
cdr3_length: 12
j_call: TRBJ1-1
d_call: -
clone_size: many
v_call: TRBV6-6

cdr3_nt: TGTGCCAGCAGCTTAGGGCAGGGTGAGCCCCAGCATTTT
cdr3_aa: CASSLGQGEPQHF
cdr3_length: 13
j_call: TRBJ1-5
d_call: -
clone_size: many
v_call: TRBV7-3

cdr3_nt: TGTGCCAGCAGTTACTCCAGAGAAGAGACGGTTCCGGATGAAAAACTGTTTTTT
cdr3_aa: CASSYSREETVPDEKLFF
cdr3_length: 18
j_call: TRBJ1-4
d_call: -
clone_size: -
v_call: TRBV6-2/TRBV6-3

cdr3_nt: TGCAGCGGGAAGGGGGCAGATACGCAGTATTTT
cdr3_aa: CSGKGADTQYF
cdr3_length: 11
j_call: TRBJ2-3
d_call: -
clone_size: -
v_call: TRBV29-1

cdr3_nt: TGTGCCAGCAGTATTCGGGTCGGGGTGACAGATACGCAGTATTTT
cdr3_aa: CASSIRVGVTDTQYF
cdr3_length: 15
j_call: TRBJ2-3
d_call: -
clone_size: few
v_call: TRBV7-9

cdr3_nt: TGTGCCAGCAGCCCGGACAGGAATGAAAAACTGTTTTTT
cdr3_aa: CASSPDRNEKLFF
cdr3_length: 13
j_call: TRBJ1-4
d_call: TRBD1
clone_size: few
v_call: TRBV5-6

cdr3_nt: TGTGCCAGCAGCCCGAGGTCGCGGAGCCTCTACAATGAGCAGTTCTTC
cdr3_aa: CASSPRSRSLYNEQFF
cdr3_length: 16
j_call: TRBJ2-1
d_call: -
clone_size: -
v_call: TRBV14

cdr3_nt: TGCGCCAGAAAATCGTCCGGGACACCCGTGAGAGAGCAGTACTTC
cdr3_aa: CARKSSGTPVREQYF
cdr3_length: 15
j_call: TRBJ2-7
d_call: -
clone_size: -
v_call: TRBV5-1

cdr3_nt: TGTGCCAGCAGCTTAGCGGGACCGAACACCGGGGAGCTGTTTTTT
cdr3_aa: CASSLAGPNTGELFF
cdr3_length: 15
j_call: TRBJ2-2
d_call: -
clone_size: many
v_call: TRBV7-9

cdr3_nt: TGTGCTAGTGGTTCGGTCTCGGGCACTGAAGCTTTCTTT
cdr3_aa: CASGSVSGTEAFF
cdr3_length: 13
j_call: TRBJ1-1
d_call: -
clone_size: few
v_call: TRBV12-5

cdr3_nt: TGTGCCAGCAGTCTGACAGGGGAGAAGCACGAGCAGTACTTC
cdr3_aa: CASSLTGEKHEQYF
cdr3_length: 14
j_call: TRBJ2-7
d_call: TRBD1
clone_size: many
v_call: TRBV28

cdr3_nt: TGCAGTGCTAGACGGCCTTCAGCTGGCACCATATATTTT
cdr3_aa: CSARRPSAGTIYF
cdr3_length: 13
j_call: TRBJ1-3
d_call: -
clone_size: many
v_call: TRBV20-1

cdr3_nt: TGTGCCAGTAGCCACCCGCTCCTAGCTAGAAATGAGCAGTTCTTC
cdr3_aa: CASSHPLLARNEQFF
cdr3_length: 15
j_call: TRBJ2-1
d_call: -
clone_size: many
v_call: TRBV19